These T cell receptor beta chains were read from a single sample in a study of T cells in Graves' hyperthyroidism and ophthalmopathy. Via MiXCR, TCRdb re-called the multiplex PCR reads, giving one row per CDR3 protein. The table has approximately 200,000 distinct CDR3 sequences, about 16% seen once. The sequenced material came from blood. These receptor sequences come from a man in his forties with Graves' hyperthyroidism. The CDR3 runs from the conserved cysteine through the conserved F or W. Each record gives: V gene, clone size, J gene, D gene, CDR3 DNA, CDR3 protein. The D gene is left open where the match is weak. The size of a clone is reported for some rows only, either as once, few or many, or as a class for expanded clones.

>TRBV7-8|many|TRBJ2-1|-
TGTGCCAGCAGCTTAGGCCACAGCTCCTACAATGAGCAGTTCTTC
CASSLGHSSYNEQFF
>TRBV7-3|many|TRBJ2-7|TRBD1
TGTGCCAGCAGCTCGGACAGGGGCGACGAGCAGTACTTC
CASSSDRGDEQYF
>TRBV6-1|many|TRBJ2-2|TRBD2
TGTGCCAGCAGTCCCGGGACTAAGGCCGGGGAGCTGTTTTTT
CASSPGTKAGELFF
>TRBV5-1|many|TRBJ2-5|-
TGCGCCAGCAGCTTGGGTCTGGGAACCGAGGAGACCCAGTACTTC
CASSLGLGTEETQYF
>TRBV28|many|TRBJ2-3|TRBD2
TGTGCCAGCAGTTTAGGGCGGGGGGGCGCAGATACGCAGTATTTT
CASSLGRGGADTQYF
>TRBV6-2/TRBV6-3|many|TRBJ2-1|-
TGTGCCAGCAGTCCCCCCGTGGACCTTAAAAGCAATGAGCAGTTCTTC
CASSPPVDLKSNEQFF
>TRBV6-1|-|TRBJ1-1|-
TGTGCCGGAATAACAGGGACCACTGAAGCTTTCTTT
CAGITGTTEAFF
>TRBV5-1|few|TRBJ2-1|TRBD2
TGCGCCAGCAGCCAGGGACTAGCGGGGGGCCCCAGCAGGTACAATGAGCAGTTCTTC
CASSQGLAGGPSRYNEQFF
>TRBV7-9|few|TRBJ1-2|TRBD1
TGTGCCAGCAGCCGAGGGTCGACAGGGCACTATGGCTACACCTTC
CASSRGSTGHYGYTF
>TRBV5-1|many|TRBJ2-1|TRBD2
TGCGCCAGCAGCGGGGGCGGCAGCGGGGGCAATGAGCAGTTCTTC
CASSGGGSGGNEQFF
>TRBV2|few|TRBJ1-5|TRBD1
TGTGCCAGCAGTGGAATATGGGGGACAGGGGATCAGCCCCAGCATTTT
CASSGIWGTGDQPQHF
>TRBV4-3|many|TRBJ2-1|TRBD2
TGCGCCAGCAGCCAAGATATTGCGGGGGGCGCCTACAATGAGCAGTTCTTC
CASSQDIAGGAYNEQFF
>TRBV20-1|-|TRBJ2-5|TRBD1
TGCAGTGCAGATGACAGGGGGCACGAGACCCAGTACTTC
CSADDRGHETQYF
>TRBV24-1|few|TRBJ1-2|-
TGTGCCACCAGTGATTTGAGGGGTGATGGCTACACCTTC
CATSDLRGDGYTF
>TRBV7-9|once|TRBJ2-4|-
TGTGCCAGCAGCCAGGACAACACAAACATTCAGTACTTC
CASSQDNTNIQYF
>TRBV6-1|few|TRBJ1-2|-
TGTGCCAGCAGTCTCACAGGGCAGGAGGGCTACACCTTC
CASSLTGQEGYTF
>TRBV4-3|-|TRBJ2-2|TRBD2
TGCGCCAGCAGCAAACCCGTAGCGGGGGGGCCCCCCGGGGAGCTGTTTTTT
CASSKPVAGGPPGELFF
>TRBV5-6|-|TRBJ2-5|-
TGTGCCAGCAGCTTGATCTACCAAGAGACCCAGTACTTC
CASSLIYQETQYF
>TRBV5-1|many|TRBJ1-1|-
TGCGCCAGCAGCCCCGGACTTCCGAACACTGAAGCTTTCTTT
CASSPGLPNTEAFF
>TRBV7-9|few|TRBJ2-1|-
TGTGCCAGCAGCTTAGTTCGGGACAACCATGAGCAGTTCTTC
CASSLVRDNHEQFF
>TRBV24-1|-|TRBJ2-2|TRBD1
TGTGCCACCAGTGGACCGGGACAGGGGAACACCGGGGAGCTGTTTTTT
CATSGPGQGNTGELFF
>TRBV30|many|TRBJ1-1|-
TGTGCCTGGAGTGTAGGTCGTACTGTGGGTACTGAAGCTTTCTTT
CAWSVGRTVGTEAFF
>TRBV3-1|many|TRBJ1-1|TRBD1
TGTGCCAGCAGCCACCGGGACAGGGGTACTGAAGCTTTCTTT
CASSHRDRGTEAFF
>TRBV2|many|TRBJ1-1|-
TGTGCCAGCAAACCGGGGGCAGGCCGGAACACTGAAGCTTTCTTT
CASKPGAGRNTEAFF
>TRBV6-4|-|TRBJ1-6|TRBD1
TGTGCCAGCAGTGAACAGGGGGCTGGGTCACCCCTCCACTTT
CASSEQGAGSPLHF
>TRBV5-1|-|TRBJ1-4|-
TGCGCCAGCAGCACGGGGGGCGGTGAAAAACTGTTTTTT
CASSTGGGEKLFF
>TRBV5-1|-|TRBJ1-1|-
TGCGCCAGCAGCTTGACCGGCAGCCGAGACACTGAAGCTTTCTTT
CASSLTGSRDTEAFF
>TRBV2|many|TRBJ1-2|TRBD1
TGTGCCAGCAGTTATGACAGGGAGGGTGGCTACACCTTC
CASSYDREGGYTF
>TRBV4-2|once|TRBJ2-3|TRBD2
TGTGCCAGCAGCCAAGGGGCCAGCGGGGGGCAGGAGGATACGCAGTATTTT
CASSQGASGGQEDTQYF
>TRBV7-3|many|TRBJ2-3|TRBD2
TGTGCCAGCAGCTTATCAGCGGGGGTCACAGATACGCAGTATTTT
CASSLSAGVTDTQYF